These T cell receptor beta chains were read from a single sample in a study of cytomegalovirus exposure and HLA in healthy donors. The data were produced by immunoSEQ multiplex PCR, yet TCRdb's version contains in-frame clones alone and is incomplete. The data hold 200,000 or so clones, with 82% observed a single time. Input material: PBMCs. The receptors were gathered from a woman aged 50 to 65 in good health and CMV-seropositive. The CDR3 runs from the conserved cysteine through the conserved F or W. The order of the fields is V gene, J gene, D gene, CDR3 DNA, CDR3 protein. D genes are given only for firm matches.

TRBV5-5	TRBJ2-7	.	TGTGCCAGCAGCACTATTAGTCCCACCCAGGGGCGACGGGACGAGCAGTACTTC	CASSTISPTQGRRDEQYF
TRBV6-6	TRBJ2-3	.	TGTGCCAGCGGGGGGTCGGGGGAAACAGATACGCAGTATTTT	CASGGSGETDTQYF
TRBV7-9	TRBJ2-7	.	TGTGCCAGCAGCTTTCATGGAGCTTCGGACGAGCAGTACTTC	CASSFHGASDEQYF
TRBV10-3	TRBJ2-4	TRBD1	TGTGCCATCAGTGACTCCAGGACAGGGGTGAACATTCAGTACTTC	CAISDSRTGVNIQYF
TRBV28	TRBJ1-2	TRBD1	TGTGCCAGCAGCAGACCCCAGGGGGCCCCTAACTATGGCTACACCTTC	CASSRPQGAPNYGYTF
TRBV28	TRBJ2-5	.	TGTGCCAGCAGTTCCCTTGGGCCCAACCCCTACTTC	CASSSLGPNPYF
TRBV6-1	TRBJ2-1	TRBD1	TGTGCCAGCAGTCAGCGACAGGGGGGAGGCAATGAGCAGTTCTTC	CASSQRQGGGNEQFF
TRBV2	TRBJ1-6	.	TGTGCCAGCAGTGTTGACAGAAATTATAATTCACCCCTCCACTTT	CASSVDRNYNSPLHF
TRBV27	TRBJ2-6	.	TGTGCCAGCAGTTACACAGGGATCTACTCTGGGGCCAACGGCCTGACTTTC	CASSYTGIYSGANGLTF
TRBV28	TRBJ1-1	.	TGTGCCAGCAGTTTACCGGGGGGGGAAGCTTTCTTT	CASSLPGGEAFF
TRBV5-1	TRBJ1-1	.	TGCGCCAGCAGCTTGGGGAGTTTGAGCACTGAAGCTTTCTTT	CASSLGSLSTEAFF
TRBV5-1	TRBJ2-7	TRBD2	TGCGCCAGCGGCGGAATACTAGCGGGGGGTTACGAGCAGTACTTC	CASGGILAGGYEQYF
TRBV5-6	TRBJ2-7	.	TGTGCCAGCAGCCCCCTAGGCCCGACTGTACCTTACGAGCAGTACTTC	CASSPLGPTVPYEQYF
TRBV7-7	TRBJ2-5	.	TGTGCTAGCAGCCCCCGGTCCCAAGAGACCCAGTACTTC	CASSPRSQETQYF
TRBV7-3	TRBJ2-1	TRBD1	TGTGCCAGCAGCTTAAGGGACAGGTCCTACAATGAGCAGTTCTTC	CASSLRDRSYNEQFF
TRBV28	TRBJ1-5	TRBD1	TGTGCCAGCAGTTCTCAGACAGGGGGCTACAGTCAGCCCCAGCATTTT	CASSSQTGGYSQPQHF
TRBV11-2	TRBJ2-5	TRBD2	TGTGCCAGCAGCTCGACTAGCGGGAGACAAGAGACCCAGTACTTC	CASSSTSGRQETQYF
TRBV11-2	TRBJ2-7	.	TGTGCCAGCAGACGAATACAGGGCTACGAGCAGTACTTC	CASRRIQGYEQYF
TRBV28	TRBJ1-2	TRBD1	TGTGCCAGCAGTTTAGTGTCAGAAGGGACAGGGGATCGTGCGGACTATGGCTACACCTTC	CASSLVSEGTGDRADYGYTF